Sequencing of this TCR beta chain was carried out in a study of CD8+ T cells in alopecia areata. Study-level background: Treated patients were given oral tofacitinib, which was dosed at 5 to 10 mg twice daily. Patients remained on tofacitinib for 6 to 18 months and then went 6 months without it. Study outcomes and limitations: With one nonresponder, baseline CD8+ expansion's link to response remains uncertain.

Reverse transcribed after extraction, RNA yielded cDNA as the sequencing template. Only in-frame clones appear in the TCRdb table, and some are missing; sequencing was by immunoSEQ multiplex PCR. The sample lists 120,000 or so clones, 60% to 65% occurring once. Treatment here: oral pan-JAK inhibitor, 5-10 mg twice daily. Sorting of PBMCs yielded the CD4+ and CD8+ T cells. Germline V gives CDR1 LNHNV, CDR2 YYDKDF (reference sequence). The CDR3 totals 15 residues. V dropped 0 bases and J dropped 8 bases, with 14 bases sitting between them. Note on this clone: What it binds is not known.

The starting material was CD4+ T cells sorted from blood, obtained at week 4, from a patient treated with tofacitinib. The chain has TRBV15 and TRBJ2-1, with a tentative D call TRBD1 (5 bases). The source is a human donor with alopecia areata. Written as DNA, the CDR3 is TGTGCCACCAGCAGAGACAGGGTGGCAAAATATGAGCAGTTCTTC. Its protein is CATSRDRVAKYEQFF.